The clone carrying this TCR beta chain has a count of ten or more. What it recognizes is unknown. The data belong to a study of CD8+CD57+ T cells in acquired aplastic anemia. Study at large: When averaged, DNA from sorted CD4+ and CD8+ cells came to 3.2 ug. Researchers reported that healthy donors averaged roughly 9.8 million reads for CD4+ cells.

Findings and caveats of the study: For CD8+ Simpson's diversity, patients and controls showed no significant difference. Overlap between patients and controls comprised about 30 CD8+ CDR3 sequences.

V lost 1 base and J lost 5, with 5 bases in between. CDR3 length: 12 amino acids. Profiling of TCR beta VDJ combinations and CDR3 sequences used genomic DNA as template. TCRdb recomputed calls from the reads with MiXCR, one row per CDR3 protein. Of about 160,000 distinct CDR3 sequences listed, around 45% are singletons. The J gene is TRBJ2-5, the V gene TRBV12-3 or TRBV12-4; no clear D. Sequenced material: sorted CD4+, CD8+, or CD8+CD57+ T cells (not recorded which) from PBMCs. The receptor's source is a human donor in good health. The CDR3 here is CASSLVRETQYF. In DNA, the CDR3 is TGTGCCAGCAGTTTAGTGCGGGAGACCCAGTACTTC.